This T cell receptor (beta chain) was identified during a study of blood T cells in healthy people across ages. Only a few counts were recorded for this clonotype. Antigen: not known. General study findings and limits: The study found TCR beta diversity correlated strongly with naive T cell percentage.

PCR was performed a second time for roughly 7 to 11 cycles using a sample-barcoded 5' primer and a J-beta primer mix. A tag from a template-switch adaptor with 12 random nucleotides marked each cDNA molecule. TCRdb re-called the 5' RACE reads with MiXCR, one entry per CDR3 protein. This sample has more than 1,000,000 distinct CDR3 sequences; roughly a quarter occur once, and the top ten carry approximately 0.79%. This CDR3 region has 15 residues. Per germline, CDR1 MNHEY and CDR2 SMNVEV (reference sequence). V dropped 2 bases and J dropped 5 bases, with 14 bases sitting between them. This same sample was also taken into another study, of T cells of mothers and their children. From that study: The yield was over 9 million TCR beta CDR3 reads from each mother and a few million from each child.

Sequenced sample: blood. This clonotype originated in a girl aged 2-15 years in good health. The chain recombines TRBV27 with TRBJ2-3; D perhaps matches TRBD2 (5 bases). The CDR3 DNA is TGTGCCAGCAGTTTAAGACGGGAAGCCCGAGATACGCAGTATTTT. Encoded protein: CASSLRREARDTQYF.